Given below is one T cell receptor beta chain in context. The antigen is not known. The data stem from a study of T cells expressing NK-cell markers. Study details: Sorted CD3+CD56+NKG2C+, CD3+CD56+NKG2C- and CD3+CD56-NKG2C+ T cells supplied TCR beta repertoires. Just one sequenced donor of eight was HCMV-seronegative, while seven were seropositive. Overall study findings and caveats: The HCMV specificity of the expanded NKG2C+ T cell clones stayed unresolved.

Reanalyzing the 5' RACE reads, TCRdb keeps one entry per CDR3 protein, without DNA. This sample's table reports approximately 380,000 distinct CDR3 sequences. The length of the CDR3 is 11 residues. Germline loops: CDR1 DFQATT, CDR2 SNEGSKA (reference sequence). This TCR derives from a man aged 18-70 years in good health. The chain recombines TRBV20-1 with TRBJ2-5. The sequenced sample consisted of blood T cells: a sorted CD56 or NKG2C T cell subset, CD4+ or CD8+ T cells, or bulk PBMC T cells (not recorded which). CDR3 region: CSARKQETQYF.